The sequence of this T cell receptor (beta chain) was determined in a study of cytomegalovirus exposure and HLA in healthy donors. CDR3 length equals 14 residues. V lost 4 bases to trimming and J lost 2 bases; unmatched junction nucleotides: 4. Germline CDR1 reads LGHNA; CDR2 reads YNFKEQ. The PCR employed 60 Vbeta primers together with 13 Jbeta primers. The assay was immunoSEQ multiplex PCR, and TCRdb's table has in-frame clones only and misses some. The sample lists more than 95,000 clones, over 65% occurring once. The receptor comes from a man in his forties in good health and CMV-seropositive. Input material: PBMCs. The genes are TRBV4-2 and TRBJ2-7; 8 bases agree with TRBD2. CDR3 nucleotides: TGTGCCAGCAGCCGAGGCGGGGGGACCTACGAGCAGTACTTC. Its protein product is CASSRGGGTYEQYF.